One TCR beta chain is described in this entry. Its antigen is not yet known. Base-call qualities are not available, and no considerably larger clone is one nucleotide away. This sample was taken from a study of beta chain features in type 1 diabetes (dated by TCRdb to between 2017 and 2018). Regarding the research as a whole: Patients and healthy donors did not differ in mean age, gender distribution, total cell number or subset yield. A total of roughly 99 million sorted cells were examined across all samples, and the number of cells per subset was strongly correlated with RNA yield. The study compared the TCRB repertoires of sorted circulating CD4+ T cell subsets in recently diagnosed type 1 diabetes patients with those in matched healthy donors. Regulatory and stem cell-like memory subsets were isolated from only 8 patients and about eight healthy donors, whereas naive and central memory subsets came from all 30 or so donors. The study at large found these results: Naive, central memory and regulatory TCRB repertoires appeared to be more similar among patients than among healthy donors. HLA sub-analyses involved small numbers of individuals, so any influence of HLA type on TCRB rearrangement remained unresolved. PCR may preferentially amplify shorter templates, but because patient and control samples were amplified and corrected together, any resulting skew would affect both groups equally. Fewer insertions and more nucleotide deletions at VDJ recombination sites were observed in patients with type 1 diabetes, implying thymic rearrangement abnormalities. Type 1 diabetes patients showed a moderate but significant shortening of TCRB CDR3 length in all four CD4+ subsets. Sequencing cDNA rather than genomic DNA could over-represent highly expressing activated cells, although activation and CD3 levels did not differ between groups.

The entire isolated RNA was reverse transcribed using the High Capacity cDNA Reverse Transcription Kit, and thus expressed TCRB transcripts were sequenced. Deep immunoSEQ sequencing was applied to naive, central memory and regulatory T cell samples, giving an average of roughly 3.5 million total reads per sample. Sorted cells were lysed in RLT buffer, and RNA was extracted using DNase-treated RNeasy Micro or Mini kits according to cell number. To prevent cross-contamination, each cell subset was processed individually, whereas patient and healthy donor samples were processed jointly. TCRB sequences were amplified from cDNA with the immunoSEQ multiplex PCR, producing 87-bp fragments spanning the CDR3 region. Sequencing of the amplicons was done on the Illumina HiSeq platform. From the authors' description of their analysis: PCR bias was corrected computationally using synthetic template baselines, and reads within Hamming distance 2 were collapsed, with unmergeable singletons discarded. Reads were aligned to IMGT to assign V, D and J genes, CDR3 length, and insertions or deletions at six rearrangement sites. Within each subset, clonotype counts were normalized to the number of sorted cells before true diversity and Gini coefficients were calculated with the tcR R package. Repertoire sharing was quantified using the overlap coefficient calculated on TCRB nucleotide sequences. TCRdb mirrors the immuneACCESS table, restricted to in-frame sequences. Some clones are absent from its copies; in checked studies, under half trace to an unresolved V gene, and the reason for the others is unknown. V and J calls and clone size are given by that table; D and trimming were obtained from the DNA. For this sample there are some 44,000 clones; 66% appear just once. More than 2% of the sample is held by the ten biggest clonotypes.

Each donor gave one peripheral blood draw, averaging approximately 0.12 L, which was collected into heparinised tubes. A BD FACSAria II was used to sort naive, central memory, regulatory and stem cell-like memory CD4+ T cells with a panel that included CD45RO, CCR7, CD25, CD127, CD95 and CD27. All sorted populations exceeded 98% purity. PBMCs were isolated right away by Lymphoprep density gradient centrifugation and were stained directly, without culture. So that batch effects would be minimized, each experiment stained and sorted samples in pairs, pairing one healthy donor with one patient. The CDR3 goes from the cysteine to the phenylalanine over 15 residues. The kept DNA is CDR3 alone, 45 bases in frame from the first base. The germline ends are 18 bases apart after V is trimmed by 4 bases and J by 8 bases. CDR1 and CDR2 are read off the germline V gene as LGHNA and YNFKEQ.

The TCR originated in a woman aged 18-29 years with type 1 diabetes. Sequenced material: Tregs from blood. This sample's cell subset or site label indicates: regulatory CD4+ T cells. The rearrangement combines TRBV4-2 with TRBJ1-5; the D gene is possibly TRBD1, with 6 bases matching. The DNA sequence is given as TGTGCCAGCAGCCGAAGTCCCGGGGGGCGGGAGCCCCAGCATTTT. The resulting protein is CASSRSPGGREPQHF.